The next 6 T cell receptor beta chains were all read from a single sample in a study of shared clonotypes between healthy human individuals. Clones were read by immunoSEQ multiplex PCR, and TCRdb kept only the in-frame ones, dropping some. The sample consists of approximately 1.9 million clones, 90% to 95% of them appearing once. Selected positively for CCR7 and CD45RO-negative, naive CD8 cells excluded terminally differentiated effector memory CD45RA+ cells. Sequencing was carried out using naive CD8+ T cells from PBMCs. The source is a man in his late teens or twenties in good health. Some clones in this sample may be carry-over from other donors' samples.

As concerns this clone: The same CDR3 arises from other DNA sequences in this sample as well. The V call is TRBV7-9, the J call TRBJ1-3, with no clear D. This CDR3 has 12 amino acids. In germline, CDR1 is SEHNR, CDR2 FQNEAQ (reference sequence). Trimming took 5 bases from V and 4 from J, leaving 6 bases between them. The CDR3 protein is CASSPTGNTIYF. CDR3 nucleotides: TGTGCCAGCAGCCCGACAGGAAACACCATATATTTT.

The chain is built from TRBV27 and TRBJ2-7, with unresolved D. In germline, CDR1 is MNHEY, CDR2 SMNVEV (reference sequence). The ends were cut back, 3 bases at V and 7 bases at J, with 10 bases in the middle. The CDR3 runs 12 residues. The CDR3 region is CASSFNTSEQYF. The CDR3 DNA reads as TGTGCCAGCAGTTTTAATACGTCGGAGCAGTACTTC.

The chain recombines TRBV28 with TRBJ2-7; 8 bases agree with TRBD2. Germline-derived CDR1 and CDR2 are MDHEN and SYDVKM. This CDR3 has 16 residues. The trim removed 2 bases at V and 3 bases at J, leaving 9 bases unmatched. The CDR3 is CASSLGLTSGSYEQYF. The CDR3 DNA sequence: TGTGCCAGCAGTTTAGGCCTTACTAGCGGTAGCTACGAGCAGTACTTC. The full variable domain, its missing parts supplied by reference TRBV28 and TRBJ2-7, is DVKVTQSSRYLVKRTGEKVFLECVQDMDHENMFWYRQDPGLGLRLIYFSYDVKMKEKGDIPEGYSVSREKKERFSLILESASTNQTSMYLCASSLGLTSGSYEQYFGPGTRLTVT.

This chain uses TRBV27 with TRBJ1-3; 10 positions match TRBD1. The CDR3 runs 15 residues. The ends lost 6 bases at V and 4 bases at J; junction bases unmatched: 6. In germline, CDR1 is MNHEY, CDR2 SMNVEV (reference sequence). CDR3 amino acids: CASSQGQGPGNTIYF. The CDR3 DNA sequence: TGTGCCAGCAGCCAGGGACAGGGGCCCGGAAACACCATATATTTT.

In DNA, the CDR3 is TGCGCCAGCAGCCCCCCGACAGCGGGAGCCCCCTACGAGCAGTACTTC. Protein product: CASSPPTAGAPYEQYF. V and J are TRBV5-1 and TRBJ2-7; TRBD2 agrees at 8 bases. V shed 4 bases and J 2 bases; nucleotides not matched to a gene: 11. CDR1 SGHRS and CDR2 YFSETQ come from the germline V gene. The CDR3 runs to 16 residues.

The CDR3 sequence: CASSQMSDGLYEQYF. CDR3 DNA sequence: TGCGCCAGCAGCCAAATGTCGGACGGTCTCTACGAGCAGTACTTC. This chain joins TRBV5-1 and TRBJ2-7; D ambiguous. Germline V gene data show CDR1 as SGHRS and CDR2 as YFSETQ. The V gene lost 4 bases and the J gene lost 3 bases, with 17 bases spanning the gap. This CDR3 spans 15 amino acids.